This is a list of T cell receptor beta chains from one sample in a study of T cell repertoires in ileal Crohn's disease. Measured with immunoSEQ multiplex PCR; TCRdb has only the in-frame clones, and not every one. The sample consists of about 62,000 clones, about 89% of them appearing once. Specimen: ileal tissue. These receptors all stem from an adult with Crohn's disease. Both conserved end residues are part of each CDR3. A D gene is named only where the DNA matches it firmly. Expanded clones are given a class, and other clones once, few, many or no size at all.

CDR3 DNA: TGCGCCAGCAGCCAGACTAGCGGGAGCCCTTATGAGCAGTTCTTC
CDR3 protein: CASSQTSGSPYEQFF
J gene: TRBJ2-1
clone size: -
D gene: TRBD2
V gene: TRBV5-1

CDR3 DNA: TGCGCCAGCAGCCACACCCCGGCAGTGACAGGCTACGAGCAGTACTTC
CDR3 protein: CASSHTPAVTGYEQYF
J gene: TRBJ2-7
clone size: -
D gene: -
V gene: TRBV4-3

CDR3 DNA: TGTGCCAGCAGACCCCTAGACAGGCGGAACACTGAAGCTTTCTTT
CDR3 protein: CASRPLDRRNTEAFF
J gene: TRBJ1-1
clone size: -
D gene: -
V gene: TRBV6-6

CDR3 DNA: TGTGCCAGCAGCCAACGTAGGGGGCGGGCTGAAGCTTTCTTT
CDR3 protein: CASSQRRGRAEAFF
J gene: TRBJ1-1
clone size: -
D gene: TRBD1
V gene: TRBV5-8

CDR3 DNA: TGTGCCAGCAGCCGGCCGGGGAGCTCCTACAATGAGCAGTTCTTC
CDR3 protein: CASSRPGSSYNEQFF
J gene: TRBJ2-1
clone size: -
D gene: -
V gene: TRBV5-6

CDR3 DNA: TGCGCCAGCAGTTCCGGGACAGGGCCTTCACCCCTCCACTTT
CDR3 protein: CASSSGTGPSPLHF
J gene: TRBJ1-6
clone size: -
D gene: TRBD1
V gene: TRBV5-1

CDR3 DNA: TGTGCCAGCAGCTTAGAATGGGCCGATGAGCAGTTCTTC
CDR3 protein: CASSLEWADEQFF
J gene: TRBJ2-1
clone size: -
D gene: -
V gene: TRBV7-9

CDR3 DNA: TGTGCCAGCAGCCCGGGACAGGGGAGAGATACGCAGTATTTT
CDR3 protein: CASSPGQGRDTQYF
J gene: TRBJ2-3
clone size: -
D gene: TRBD1
V gene: TRBV27

CDR3 DNA: TGTGCCAGCTCACCCAAAAACCGGGACAGGGGGCAAGAGACCCAGTACTTC
CDR3 protein: CASSPKNRDRGQETQYF
J gene: TRBJ2-5
clone size: -
D gene: TRBD1
V gene: TRBV18

CDR3 DNA: TGTGCCAGCAGTGAGGTATATAGCGGTTTACCTTACAATGAGCAGTTCTTC
CDR3 protein: CASSEVYSGLPYNEQFF
J gene: TRBJ2-1
clone size: -
D gene: -
V gene: TRBV2

CDR3 DNA: TGTGCCAGCAGTGCTGTCTTAGGGGGCACCGGGGAGCTGTTTTTT
CDR3 protein: CASSAVLGGTGELFF
J gene: TRBJ2-2
clone size: once
D gene: -
V gene: TRBV6-1

CDR3 DNA: TGTGCCAGCAGTGCGAACAGGGTTGGCTACACCTTC
CDR3 protein: CASSANRVGYTF
J gene: TRBJ1-2
clone size: -
D gene: -
V gene: TRBV6-1

CDR3 DNA: TGTGCCATCAGTGAGAGCGGGAGCAGCTACGAGCAGTACTTC
CDR3 protein: CAISESGSSYEQYF
J gene: TRBJ2-7
clone size: -
D gene: TRBD2
V gene: TRBV10-3

CDR3 DNA: TGTGCCAGCAGCTTGGATGCCAGGGATAATTCACCCCTCCACTTT
CDR3 protein: CASSLDARDNSPLHF
J gene: TRBJ1-6
clone size: medium-sized
D gene: -
V gene: TRBV5-4

CDR3 DNA: TGCGCCAGCAGCCAAGATCAGGGGGGTGCTAGACTCTACAATGAGCAGTTCTTC
CDR3 protein: CASSQDQGGARLYNEQFF
J gene: TRBJ2-1
clone size: -
D gene: -
V gene: TRBV4-1

CDR3 DNA: TGTGCCAGCAGCTTGGACGGGATTAATGAGCAGTTCTTC
CDR3 protein: CASSLDGINEQFF
J gene: TRBJ2-1
clone size: -
D gene: -
V gene: TRBV5-4

CDR3 DNA: TGTGCCAGCAGCAAGGGACAGGGACAGCCCCAGCATTTT
CDR3 protein: CASSKGQGQPQHF
J gene: TRBJ1-5
clone size: few
D gene: -
V gene: TRBV21-1

CDR3 DNA: TGTGCCAGCAGCCAGACGGACAAGCGTAATGAGCAGTTCTTC
CDR3 protein: CASSQTDKRNEQFF
J gene: TRBJ2-1
clone size: -
D gene: -
V gene: TRBV28

CDR3 DNA: TGTGCCAGCAGCTTAGGTCGGGAGGGGAACACTGAAGCTTTCTTT
CDR3 protein: CASSLGREGNTEAFF
J gene: TRBJ1-1
clone size: -
D gene: -
V gene: TRBV7-6

CDR3 DNA: TGCGCCAGCAGCCAAGAGGGGGCGAGTGGCTCTGGAAACACCATATATTTT
CDR3 protein: CASSQEGASGSGNTIYF
J gene: TRBJ1-3
clone size: -
D gene: -
V gene: TRBV4-1

CDR3 DNA: TGTGCCAGCAGCCAGAGCGGCGGGAACTCCTACGAGCAGTACTTC
CDR3 protein: CASSQSGGNSYEQYF
J gene: TRBJ2-7
clone size: -
D gene: -
V gene: TRBV7-2

CDR3 DNA: TGTGCCAGCAGGGACAGGGACCGGCTGAACACCGGGGAGCTGTTTTTT
CDR3 protein: CASRDRDRLNTGELFF
J gene: TRBJ2-2
clone size: -
D gene: TRBD1
V gene: TRBV28

CDR3 DNA: TGTGCCATCCGCCCAGGGTCTCCCAATCAGCCCCAGCATTTT
CDR3 protein: CAIRPGSPNQPQHF
J gene: TRBJ1-5
clone size: medium-sized
D gene: -
V gene: TRBV10-3

CDR3 DNA: TGTGCCAGCAGCCAAGATTGGCTAGCGGGGGGTAACTACAATGAGCAGTTCTTC
CDR3 protein: CASSQDWLAGGNYNEQFF
J gene: TRBJ2-1
clone size: -
D gene: TRBD2
V gene: TRBV4-2

CDR3 DNA: TGTGCCAGCAGCGTAAGGACAGGGGAGGTTGGGGACATTCAGTACTTC
CDR3 protein: CASSVRTGEVGDIQYF
J gene: TRBJ2-4
clone size: once
D gene: TRBD1
V gene: TRBV9

CDR3 DNA: TGTGCTAGTGGTTTGGTACTGAGGACAGGGTCGATAGACACCATATATTTT
CDR3 protein: CASGLVLRTGSIDTIYF
J gene: TRBJ1-3
clone size: -
D gene: TRBD1
V gene: TRBV12-5

CDR3 DNA: TGTGCCAGTAGTATTTCGGGTAGCACAGATACGCAGTATTTT
CDR3 protein: CASSISGSTDTQYF
J gene: TRBJ2-3
clone size: -
D gene: -
V gene: TRBV19

CDR3 DNA: TGCAGCGCCGCGCCTGTTCTGAACACTGAAGCTTTCTTT
CDR3 protein: CSAAPVLNTEAFF
J gene: TRBJ1-1
clone size: -
D gene: -
V gene: TRBV29-1

CDR3 DNA: TGTGCCAGCAGCTTAGAGGGCCAGGGATTTGACGAGCAGTACTTC
CDR3 protein: CASSLEGQGFDEQYF
J gene: TRBJ2-7
clone size: -
D gene: -
V gene: TRBV7-2

CDR3 DNA: TGTGCCAGCTCACCATCGGGACTAGGGGACTACGAGCAGTACTTC
CDR3 protein: CASSPSGLGDYEQYF
J gene: TRBJ2-7
clone size: few
D gene: TRBD2
V gene: TRBV18

CDR3 DNA: TGTGCCAGCAGCGTAGGGTCAGGCAGGGCTGAGGAAAAACTGTTTTTT
CDR3 protein: CASSVGSGRAEEKLFF
J gene: TRBJ1-4
clone size: -
D gene: -
V gene: TRBV9

CDR3 DNA: TGTGCCAGCAGTGGTAGGACAGGGTACGGCGAGCCCCAGCATTTT
CDR3 protein: CASSGRTGYGEPQHF
J gene: TRBJ1-5
clone size: -
D gene: TRBD1
V gene: TRBV2

CDR3 DNA: TGTGCCAGCAGCTTAGATCGGGGAGGCGCTGAAGCTTTCTTT
CDR3 protein: CASSLDRGGAEAFF
J gene: TRBJ1-1
clone size: -
D gene: -
V gene: TRBV7-9

CDR3 DNA: TGCGCCAGCAGCTTGGAAGGACAGGGTGCCAAAAACATTCAGTACTTC
CDR3 protein: CASSLEGQGAKNIQYF
J gene: TRBJ2-4
clone size: -
D gene: TRBD1
V gene: TRBV5-1

CDR3 DNA: TGCAGCGTTGTCACACCCAGGTTGGGCACTGAAGCTTTCTTT
CDR3 protein: CSVVTPRLGTEAFF
J gene: TRBJ1-1
clone size: -
D gene: -
V gene: TRBV29-1

CDR3 DNA: TGTGCCAGCAGCCCCACTTACCCAGGGGTAAGGGCTGAAGCTTTCTTT
CDR3 protein: CASSPTYPGVRAEAFF
J gene: TRBJ1-1
clone size: once
D gene: -
V gene: TRBV13

CDR3 DNA: TGTGCCAGCAGGACGCAGGGGGCGGATGGCTACACCTTC
CDR3 protein: CASRTQGADGYTF
J gene: TRBJ1-2
clone size: -
D gene: TRBD1
V gene: TRBV28

CDR3 DNA: TGTGCCAGCAGTGAATCGACAGGCTGGATCATGAACACTGAAGCTTTCTTT
CDR3 protein: CASSESTGWIMNTEAFF
J gene: TRBJ1-1
clone size: -
D gene: -
V gene: TRBV25-1

CDR3 DNA: TGTGCCAGCAGCTTGGCAGGGCCGAACACTGAAGCTTTCTTT
CDR3 protein: CASSLAGPNTEAFF
J gene: TRBJ1-1
clone size: -
D gene: -
V gene: TRBV5-4

CDR3 DNA: TGTGCCAGCAGCAAGACTAGCGGGAGTTTAGAGACCCAGTACTTC
CDR3 protein: CASSKTSGSLETQYF
J gene: TRBJ2-5
clone size: -
D gene: TRBD2
V gene: TRBV7-8

CDR3 DNA: TGTGCCAGCAGTGAAAGGAGGAGGGAGGGTGAGCAGTTCTTC
CDR3 protein: CASSERRREGEQFF
J gene: TRBJ2-1
clone size: -
D gene: TRBD2
V gene: TRBV2

CDR3 DNA: TGTGCCAGCAGCTTAGCCCGAGGTGCCTACGAGCAGTACTTC
CDR3 protein: CASSLARGAYEQYF
J gene: TRBJ2-7
clone size: -
D gene: -
V gene: TRBV5-5

CDR3 DNA: TGTGCCAGCAGTAGTCCGGGACAGGGGAACTATGGCTACACCTTC
CDR3 protein: CASSSPGQGNYGYTF
J gene: TRBJ1-2
clone size: -
D gene: TRBD1
V gene: TRBV6-6

CDR3 DNA: TGTGCCAGCAGCTTGGCACAGGGCTATGGCTACACCTTC
CDR3 protein: CASSLAQGYGYTF
J gene: TRBJ1-2
clone size: -
D gene: -
V gene: TRBV7-3

CDR3 DNA: TGTGCCAGCAGCTTATTAAAACTAGCGGGAGTCGAGCAGTACTTC
CDR3 protein: CASSLLKLAGVEQYF
J gene: TRBJ2-7
clone size: -
D gene: TRBD2
V gene: TRBV11-3

CDR3 DNA: TGTGCCAGCAGCCGTGGGGGGGACAGGGTGTATGGCTACACCTTC
CDR3 protein: CASSRGGDRVYGYTF
J gene: TRBJ1-2
clone size: -
D gene: TRBD1
V gene: TRBV9

CDR3 DNA: TGTGCCAGCAGCTTTGGAGGGACTAGTACTGGGGAGCTGTTTTTT
CDR3 protein: CASSFGGTSTGELFF
J gene: TRBJ2-2
clone size: -
D gene: TRBD2
V gene: TRBV11-2

CDR3 DNA: TGTGCCAGCAGCCGGACACTTGTCGGTTCACCCCTCCACTTT
CDR3 protein: CASSRTLVGSPLHF
J gene: TRBJ1-6
clone size: -
D gene: -
V gene: TRBV7-2

CDR3 DNA: TGTGCCAGCAGCCCAGGATGGTTTAGGACAGAGAACACTGAAGCTTTCTTT
CDR3 protein: CASSPGWFRTENTEAFF
J gene: TRBJ1-1
clone size: -
D gene: -
V gene: TRBV7-9

CDR3 DNA: TGTGCCAGCAGCCCCGACGGGAGGACAGATCAGCCCCAGCATTTT
CDR3 protein: CASSPDGRTDQPQHF
J gene: TRBJ1-5
clone size: -
D gene: -
V gene: TRBV7-9

CDR3 DNA: TGTGCCAGCAGTCCCGAGGGACAGCACAATCAGCCCCAGCATTTT
CDR3 protein: CASSPEGQHNQPQHF
J gene: TRBJ1-5
clone size: -
D gene: TRBD1
V gene: TRBV27

CDR3 DNA: TGCGCCAGCCAGGAGGGGGCGGGAACCTACAATGAGCAGTTCTTC
CDR3 protein: CASQEGAGTYNEQFF
J gene: TRBJ2-1
clone size: -
D gene: -
V gene: TRBV5-1

CDR3 DNA: TGTGCCAGCAGTTCGGGACAGAATAGCAATCAGCCCCAGCATTTT
CDR3 protein: CASSSGQNSNQPQHF
J gene: TRBJ1-5
clone size: -
D gene: TRBD1
V gene: TRBV6-5